The T cell receptor (beta chain) under discussion was sequenced for a study of T cells of healthy individuals. V was pared by 1 base and J by 2 bases, with 25 bases between. This CDR3 has 20 residues. From the 5' RACE reads, TCRdb called clonotypes with MiXCR, one entry per CDR3 protein. Altogether about 41,000 distinct CDR3 sequences are present, 4% to 5.5% being singletons, with the ten largest covering 9.2%. This sequence joins TRBV12-3 or TRBV12-4 and TRBJ2-3; possible D gene TRBD2, 6 bases. The sequence came from a human donor in good health. CDR3 sequence (DNA): TGTGCCAGCAGTTTAGTGCTACCCCCTACTAGGAGGGTAGCCACAGATACGCAGTATTTT. Its protein is CASSLVLPPTRRVATDTQYF.